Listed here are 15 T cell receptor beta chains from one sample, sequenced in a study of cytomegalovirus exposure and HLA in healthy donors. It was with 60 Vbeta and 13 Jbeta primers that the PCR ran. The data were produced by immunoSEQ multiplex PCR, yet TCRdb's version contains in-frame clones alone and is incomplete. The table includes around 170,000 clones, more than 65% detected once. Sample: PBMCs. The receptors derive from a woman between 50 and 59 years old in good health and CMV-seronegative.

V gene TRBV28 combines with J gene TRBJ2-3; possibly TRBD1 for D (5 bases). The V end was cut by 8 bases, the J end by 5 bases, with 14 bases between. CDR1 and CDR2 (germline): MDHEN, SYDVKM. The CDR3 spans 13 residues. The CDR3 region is CASLGRNIDTQYF. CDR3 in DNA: TGTGCCAGCTTGGGGCGCAATATAGATACGCAGTATTTT.

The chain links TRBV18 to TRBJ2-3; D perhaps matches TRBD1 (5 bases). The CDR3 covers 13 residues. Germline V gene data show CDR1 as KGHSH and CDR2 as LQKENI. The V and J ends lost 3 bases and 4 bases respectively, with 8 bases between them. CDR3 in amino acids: CASSPSRADTQYF. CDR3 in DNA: TGTGCCAGCTCACCTTCCAGGGCAGATACGCAGTATTTT.

The CDR3 here is CASSLEGGGETQYF. Here the CDR3 DNA reads TGCGCCAGCAGCTTGGAAGGGGGCGGTGAGACCCAGTACTTC. This rearrangement joins TRBV5-1 to TRBJ2-5, with TRBD1 identical over 7 bases. The CDR3 has 14 residues. The V and J ends lost 0 bases and 5 bases, in that order; junction bases with no gene match: 4. CDR1 is SGHRS, CDR2 YFSETQ, per germline.

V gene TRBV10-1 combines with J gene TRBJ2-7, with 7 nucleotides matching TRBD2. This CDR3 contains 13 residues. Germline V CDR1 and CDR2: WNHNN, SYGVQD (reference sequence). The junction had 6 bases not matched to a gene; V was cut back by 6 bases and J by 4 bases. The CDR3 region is CASRERERYEQYF. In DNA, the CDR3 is TGCGCCAGCAGGGAGCGGGAACGGTACGAGCAGTACTTC.

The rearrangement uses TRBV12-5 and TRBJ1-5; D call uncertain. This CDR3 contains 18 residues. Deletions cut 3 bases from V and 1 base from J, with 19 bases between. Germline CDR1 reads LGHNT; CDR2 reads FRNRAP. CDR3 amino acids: CASGLQHDEGMSNQPQHF. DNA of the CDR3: TGTGCTAGTGGTTTACAACACGACGAGGGAATGAGCAATCAGCCCCAGCATTTT.

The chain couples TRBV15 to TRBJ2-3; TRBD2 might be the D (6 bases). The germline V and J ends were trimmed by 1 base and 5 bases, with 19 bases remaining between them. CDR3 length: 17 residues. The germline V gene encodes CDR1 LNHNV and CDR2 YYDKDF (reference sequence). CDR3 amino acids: CATSRAGVDSGGDTQYF. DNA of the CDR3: TGTGCCACCAGCAGAGCGGGGGTAGATTCAGGAGGAGATACGCAGTATTTT.

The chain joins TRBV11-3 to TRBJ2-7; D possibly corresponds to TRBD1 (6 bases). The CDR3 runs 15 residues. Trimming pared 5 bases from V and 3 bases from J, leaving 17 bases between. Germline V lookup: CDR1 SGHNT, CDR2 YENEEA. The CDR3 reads CASSLRGTGNYEQYF. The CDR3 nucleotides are TGTGCCAGCAGCCTAAGGGGCACAGGGAACTACGAGCAGTACTTC.

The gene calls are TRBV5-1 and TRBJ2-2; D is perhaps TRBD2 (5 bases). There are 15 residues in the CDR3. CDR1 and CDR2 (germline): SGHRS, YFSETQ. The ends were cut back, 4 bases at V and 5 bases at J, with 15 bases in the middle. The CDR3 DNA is TGCGCCAGCAGCGAGGGCACTAGTTGGACCGGGGAGCTGTTTTTT. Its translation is CASSEGTSWTGELFF. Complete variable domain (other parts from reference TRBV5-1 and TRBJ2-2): KAGVTQTPRYLIKTRGQQVTLSCSPISGHRSVSWYQQTPGQGLQFLFEYFSETQRNKGNFPGRFSGRQFSNSRSEMNVSTLELGDSALYLCASSEGTSWTGELFFGEGSRLTVL.

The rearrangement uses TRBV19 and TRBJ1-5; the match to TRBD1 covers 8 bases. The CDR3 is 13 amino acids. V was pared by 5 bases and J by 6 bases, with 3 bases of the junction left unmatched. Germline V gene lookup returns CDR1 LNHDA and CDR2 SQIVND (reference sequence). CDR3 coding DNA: TGTGCCAGTAGTCAAACAGGGGGTCAGCCCCAGCATTTT. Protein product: CASSQTGGQPQHF.

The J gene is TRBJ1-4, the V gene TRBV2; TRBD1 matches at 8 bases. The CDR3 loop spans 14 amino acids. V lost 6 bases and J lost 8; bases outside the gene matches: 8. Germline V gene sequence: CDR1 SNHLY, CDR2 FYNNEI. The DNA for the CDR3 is TGTGCCAGCAGCCTTACAGGGGGGAGAGAAAAACTGTTTTTT. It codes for CASSLTGGREKLFF.

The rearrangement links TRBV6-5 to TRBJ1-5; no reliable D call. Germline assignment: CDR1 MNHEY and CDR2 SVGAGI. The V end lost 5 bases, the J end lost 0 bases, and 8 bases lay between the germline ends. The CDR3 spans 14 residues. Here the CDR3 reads CASSRELSNQPQHF. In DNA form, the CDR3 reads TGTGCCAGCAGTCGGGAACTTAGCAATCAGCCCCAGCATTTT.

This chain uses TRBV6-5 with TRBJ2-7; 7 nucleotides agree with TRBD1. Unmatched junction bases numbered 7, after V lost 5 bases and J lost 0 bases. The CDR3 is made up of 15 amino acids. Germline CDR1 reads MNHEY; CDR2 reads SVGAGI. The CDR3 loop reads CASSRPGTDSYEQYF. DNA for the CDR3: TGTGCCAGCAGTCGCCCGGGGACAGACTCCTACGAGCAGTACTTC.

The CDR3 nucleotides read TGTGCCAGCAGCCCGCCAGGACAGGGGGATCGTGAGCAGTTCTTC. Protein product: CASSPPGQGDREQFF. V is TRBV7-8 and J is TRBJ2-1; 10 bases align to TRBD1. The CDR3 sequence is 15 residues long. Germline loops: CDR1 SGHVS, CDR2 FQNEAQ. Trimming removed 5 bases from V and 9 bases from J; junction bases left unmatched: 10.

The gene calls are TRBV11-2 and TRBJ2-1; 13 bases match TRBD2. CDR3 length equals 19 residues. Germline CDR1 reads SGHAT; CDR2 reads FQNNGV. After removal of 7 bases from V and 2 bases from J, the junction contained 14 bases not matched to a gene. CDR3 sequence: CASTVGGLAGIGAYNEQFF. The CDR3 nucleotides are TGTGCCAGCACCGTGGGGGGACTAGCGGGAATTGGGGCCTACAATGAGCAGTTCTTC. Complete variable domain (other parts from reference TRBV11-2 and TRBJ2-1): EAGVAQSPRYKIIEKRQSVAFWCNPISGHATLYWYQQILGQGPKLLIQFQNNGVVDDSQLPKDRFSAERLKGVDSTLKIQPAKLEDSAVYLCASTVGGLAGIGAYNEQFFGPGTRLTVL.

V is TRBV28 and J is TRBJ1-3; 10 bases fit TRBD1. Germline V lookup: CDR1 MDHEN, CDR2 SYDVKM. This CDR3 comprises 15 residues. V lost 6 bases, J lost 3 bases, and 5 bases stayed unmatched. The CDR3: CASSGTGVIGNTIYF. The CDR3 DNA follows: TGTGCCAGCAGCGGGACAGGGGTCATTGGAAACACCATATATTTT.